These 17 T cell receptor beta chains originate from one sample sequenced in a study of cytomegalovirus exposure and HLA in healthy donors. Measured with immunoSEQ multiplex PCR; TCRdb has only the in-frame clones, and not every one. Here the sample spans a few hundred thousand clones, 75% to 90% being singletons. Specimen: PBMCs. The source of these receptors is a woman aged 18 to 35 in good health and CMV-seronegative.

CDR3 coding DNA: TGTGCCAGCAGTTCTGGTTCAGGCCTCTATGGCTACACCTTC. Residues: CASSSGSGLYGYTF. V is TRBV6-5 and J is TRBJ1-2; D remains ambiguous. CDR1 is MNHEY, CDR2 SVGAGI, per germline. The CDR3 is 14 residues long. Trimming shortened V by 4 bases and J by 4 bases, and 13 bases separated the two germline ends.

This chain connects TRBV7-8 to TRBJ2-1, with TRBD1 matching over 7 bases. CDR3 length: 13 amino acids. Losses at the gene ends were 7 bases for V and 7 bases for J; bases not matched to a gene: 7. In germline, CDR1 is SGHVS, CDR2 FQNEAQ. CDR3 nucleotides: TGTGCCAGCACCCCTAGGGGGCGGAATGAGCAGTTCTTC. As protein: CASTPRGRNEQFF. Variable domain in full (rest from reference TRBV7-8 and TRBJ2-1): GAGVSQSPRYKVAKRGQDVALRCDPISGHVSLFWYQQALGQGPEFLTYFQNEAQLDKSGLPSDRFFAERPEGSVSTLKIQRTQQEDSAVYLCASTPRGRNEQFFGPGTRLTVL.

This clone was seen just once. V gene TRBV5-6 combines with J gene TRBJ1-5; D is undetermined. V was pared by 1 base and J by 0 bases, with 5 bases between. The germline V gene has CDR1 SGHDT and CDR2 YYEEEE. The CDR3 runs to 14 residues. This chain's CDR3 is CASSLTASNQPQHF. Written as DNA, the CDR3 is TGTGCCAGCAGCTTGACAGCTAGCAATCAGCCCCAGCATTTT.

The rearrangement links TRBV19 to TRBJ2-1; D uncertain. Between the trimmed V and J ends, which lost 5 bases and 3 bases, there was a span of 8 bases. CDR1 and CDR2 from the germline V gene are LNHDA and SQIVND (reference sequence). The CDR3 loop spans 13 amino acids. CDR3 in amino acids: CASSGHSYNEQFF. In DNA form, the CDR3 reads TGTGCCAGTAGTGGCCACAGCTACAATGAGCAGTTCTTC.

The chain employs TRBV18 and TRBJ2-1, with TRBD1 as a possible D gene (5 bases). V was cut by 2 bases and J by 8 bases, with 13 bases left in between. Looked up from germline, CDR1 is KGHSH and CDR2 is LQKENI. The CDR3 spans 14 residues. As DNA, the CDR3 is TGTGCCAGCTCACCATCTAGACAGAGCTATGAGCAGTTCTTC. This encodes CASSPSRQSYEQFF.

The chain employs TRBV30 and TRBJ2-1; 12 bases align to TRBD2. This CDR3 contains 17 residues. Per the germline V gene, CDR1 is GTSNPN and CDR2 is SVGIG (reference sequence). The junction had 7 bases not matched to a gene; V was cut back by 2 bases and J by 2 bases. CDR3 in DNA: TGTGCCTGGAGTACGACCCGGACTAGCGGGACCTACAATGAGCAGTTCTTC. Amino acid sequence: CAWSTTRTSGTYNEQFF.

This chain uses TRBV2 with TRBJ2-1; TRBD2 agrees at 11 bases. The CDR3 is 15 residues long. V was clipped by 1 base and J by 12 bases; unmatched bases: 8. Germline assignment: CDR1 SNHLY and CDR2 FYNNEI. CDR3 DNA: TGTGCCAGCAGTGAAGTGATAGCGGGAGGGGGGGTGCAGTTCTTC. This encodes CASSEVIAGGGVQFF.

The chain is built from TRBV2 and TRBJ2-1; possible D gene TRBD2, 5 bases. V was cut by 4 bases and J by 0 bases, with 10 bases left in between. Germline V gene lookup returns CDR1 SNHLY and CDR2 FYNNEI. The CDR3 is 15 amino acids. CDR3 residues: CASSGGLISYNEQFF. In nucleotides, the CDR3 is TGTGCCAGCAGTGGAGGGCTAATCTCCTACAATGAGCAGTTCTTC.

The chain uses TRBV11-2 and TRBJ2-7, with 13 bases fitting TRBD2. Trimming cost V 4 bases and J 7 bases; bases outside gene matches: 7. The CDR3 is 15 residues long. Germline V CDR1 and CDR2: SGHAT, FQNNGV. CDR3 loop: CASSSLAGGPGEQYF. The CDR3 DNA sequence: TGTGCCAGCAGCTCACTAGCGGGAGGGCCAGGAGAGCAGTACTTC.

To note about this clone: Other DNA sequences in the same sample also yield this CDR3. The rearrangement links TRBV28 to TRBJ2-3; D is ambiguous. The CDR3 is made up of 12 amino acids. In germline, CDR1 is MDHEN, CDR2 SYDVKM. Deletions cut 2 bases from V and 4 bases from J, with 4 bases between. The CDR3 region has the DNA TGTGCCAGCAGTTTACGGGCAGATACGCAGTATTTT. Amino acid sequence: CASSLRADTQYF.

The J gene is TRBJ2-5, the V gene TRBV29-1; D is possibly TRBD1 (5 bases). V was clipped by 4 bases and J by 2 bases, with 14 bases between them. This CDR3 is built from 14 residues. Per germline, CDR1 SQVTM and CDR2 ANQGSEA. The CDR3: CSVGGLTLQETQYF. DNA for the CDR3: TGCAGCGTTGGGGGCCTGACCCTACAAGAGACCCAGTACTTC.

The CDR3: CASSTTSGRAYEQYF. For the CDR3, the DNA is TGCGCCAGCAGCACAACTAGCGGGAGGGCCTACGAGCAGTACTTC. The V gene is TRBV5-1, the J gene TRBJ2-7; TRBD2 matches at 13 bases. Germline V lookup: CDR1 SGHRS, CDR2 YFSETQ. Trimming took 4 bases from V and 2 from J; bases not matched to a gene: 3. The CDR3 totals 15 residues.

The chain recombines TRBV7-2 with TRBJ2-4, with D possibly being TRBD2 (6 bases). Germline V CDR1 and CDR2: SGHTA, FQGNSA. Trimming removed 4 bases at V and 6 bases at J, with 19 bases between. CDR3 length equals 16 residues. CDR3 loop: CASSSRPAGAGNIQYF. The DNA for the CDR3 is TGTGCCAGCAGCTCAAGACCAGCGGGCGCAGGAAACATTCAGTACTTC. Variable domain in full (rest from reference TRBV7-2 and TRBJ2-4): GAGVSQSPSNKVTEKGKDVELRCDPISGHTALYWYRQSLGQGLEFLIYFQGNSAPDKSGLPSDRFSAERTGGSVSTLTIQRTQQEDSAVYLCASSSRPAGAGNIQYFGAGTRLSVL.

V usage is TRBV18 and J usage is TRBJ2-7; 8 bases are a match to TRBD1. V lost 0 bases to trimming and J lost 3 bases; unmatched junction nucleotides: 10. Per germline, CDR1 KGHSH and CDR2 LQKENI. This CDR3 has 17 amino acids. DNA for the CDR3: TGTGCCAGCTCACCACCCAGGGGGCCCTATTCGGGCTACGAGCAGTACTTC. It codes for CASSPPRGPYSGYEQYF. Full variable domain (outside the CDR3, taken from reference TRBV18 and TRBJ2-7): NAGVMQNPRHLVRRRGQEARLRCSPMKGHSHVYWYRQLPEEGLKFMVYLQKENIIDESGMPKERFSAEFPKEGPSILRIQQVVRGDSAAYFCASSPPRGPYSGYEQYFGPGTRLTVT.

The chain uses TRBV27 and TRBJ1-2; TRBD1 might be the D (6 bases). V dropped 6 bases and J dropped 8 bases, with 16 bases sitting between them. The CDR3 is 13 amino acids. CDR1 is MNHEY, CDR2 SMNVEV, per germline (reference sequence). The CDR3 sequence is CASSEQGFSGYTF. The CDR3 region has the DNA TGTGCCAGCAGCGAACAGGGATTCAGCGGCTACACCTTC.

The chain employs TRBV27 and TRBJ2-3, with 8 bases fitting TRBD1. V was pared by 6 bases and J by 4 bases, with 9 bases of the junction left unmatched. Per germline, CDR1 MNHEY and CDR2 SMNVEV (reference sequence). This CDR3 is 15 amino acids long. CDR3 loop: CASRPGQVNADTQYF. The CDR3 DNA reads TGTGCCAGCAGACCGGGACAGGTGAATGCAGATACGCAGTATTTT.

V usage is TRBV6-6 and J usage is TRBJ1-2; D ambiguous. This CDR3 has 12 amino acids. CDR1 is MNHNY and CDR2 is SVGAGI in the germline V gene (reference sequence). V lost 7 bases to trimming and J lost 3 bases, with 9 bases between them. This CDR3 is CASTGIDYGYTF. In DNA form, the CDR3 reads TGTGCCAGCACGGGGATTGACTATGGCTACACCTTC.